This T cell receptor (beta chain) was sequenced in a study of Ad26.COV2.S vaccination and SARS-CoV-2 variants. Study information: Ad26.COV2.S, an intramuscular injection, was given once or twice 56 days apart. Regarding the study as a whole: Vaccine recipients surpassed placebo recipients in spike-specific TCR breadth. There was a possibility that the TCR breadth and depth analyses underestimated total T cell responses.

Profiled with immunoSEQ multiplex PCR; TCRdb holds only in-frame clones, not every one. The table shows approximately 400,000 clones, with about 88% occurring only once. Specified treatment: around 19 received Ad26.COV2.S at low or high dose, single or two shots; 5 received placebo; per-sample allocation not given. Sample collection was performed on day 63 after the first vaccine or placebo injection. Expression of Wuhan-strain SARS-CoV-2 spike came from the Ad26 vector that formed the vaccine. On this clone itself: No antigen is known for it.

The starting material was peripheral blood, obtained in a trial of Ad26.COV2.S vaccine versus placebo. The sequence was collected from a person aged 18-65 years who received the Ad26.COV2.S COVID-19 vaccine or a placebo.

CDR3 DNA sequence: TGCGCCAGCAGCTTGGCTGTCGTCGGCACAGATACGCAGTATTTT. It yields the protein CASSLAVVGTDTQYF. The gene calls are TRBV5-1 and TRBJ2-3; no reliable D call. V lost 0 bases to trimming and J lost 1 base, with 9 bases between them. This CDR3 spans 15 amino acids. Germline V gene lookup returns CDR1 SGHRS and CDR2 YFSETQ. The full variable domain, completed using reference TRBV5-1 and TRBJ2-3, is KAGVTQTPRYLIKTRGQQVTLSCSPISGHRSVSWYQQTPGQGLQFLFEYFSETQRNKGNFPGRFSGRQFSNSRSEMNVSTLELGDSALYLCASSLAVVGTDTQYFGPGTRLTVL.